This TCR beta chain was obtained from a study of blood T cell repertoires in COVID-19. Study-level information: The study drew acute and convalescent COVID-19 samples from the United States, Italy and Spain. T cells, B-cell-depleted T cells, or PBMCs provided the cDNA or gDNA that served as material.

The table came from immunoSEQ multiplex PCR; TCRdb's copy has only in-frame clones and leaves some out. The sample has 250,000 or so clones, roughly 85% seen once. The CDR3 has 14 amino acids. With 3 bases clipped from V and 5 bases from J, the junction kept 3 bases outside the gene matches. Germline assignment: CDR1 MNHEY and CDR2 SMNVEV (reference sequence). This sequence joins TRBV27 and TRBJ2-1; 8 bases match TRBD1. The sequencing input was peripheral blood. This sequence was found in a young man with active or convalescent COVID-19. CDR3 in amino acids: CASSFHRGDNEQFF. The CDR3 nucleotides read TGTGCCAGCAGTTTTCACAGGGGGGACAATGAGCAGTTCTTC.